This T cell receptor beta chain was documented in a study of cytomegalovirus exposure and HLA in healthy donors. Looking at the study overall: Within the Caucasian-associated ancestry cluster were under 85% of the roughly 380 genotyped donors. Study-wide points: The authors excluded some V segments, including TRBV6-2 and TRBV6-3, as indistinguishable. Analysis performed later found 15,000 or so TCR beta sequences associated with HLA alleles at 0.05 false discovery rate. Information on immune exposure was restricted to one variable (CMV serostatus).

Use of 60 Vbeta and 13 Jbeta primers characterized the PCR. Clones were sequenced by immunoSEQ multiplex PCR, and TCRdb holds only the in-frame ones, with some missing. The sample lists 90,000 to 120,000 clones, 77% occurring once. The CDR3 spans 14 residues. The trim removed 5 bases at V and 3 bases at J, leaving 5 bases unmatched. Germline CDR1 reads GTSNPN; CDR2 reads SVGIG (reference sequence). Regarding this clone: Its antigen is not known.

The specimen sequenced was PBMCs. The genes are TRBV30 and TRBJ2-3; TRBD2 aligns across 10 bases. The receptor comes from a male donor in good health and CMV-seronegative. CDR3 in amino acids: CAWSSGSLTDTQYF. The CDR3 nucleotides are TGTGCCTGGTCTAGCGGGAGTTTGACAGATACGCAGTATTTT.